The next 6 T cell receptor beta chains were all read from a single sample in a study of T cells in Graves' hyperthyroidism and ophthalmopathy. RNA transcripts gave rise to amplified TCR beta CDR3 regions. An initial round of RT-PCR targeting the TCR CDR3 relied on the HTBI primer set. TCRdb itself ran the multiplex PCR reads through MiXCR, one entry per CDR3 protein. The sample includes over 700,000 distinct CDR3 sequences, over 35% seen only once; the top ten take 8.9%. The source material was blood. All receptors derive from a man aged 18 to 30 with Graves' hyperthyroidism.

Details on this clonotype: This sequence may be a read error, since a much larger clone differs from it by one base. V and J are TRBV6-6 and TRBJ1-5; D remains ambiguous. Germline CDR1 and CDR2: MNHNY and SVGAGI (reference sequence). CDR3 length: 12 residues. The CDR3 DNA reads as TGTGCCGGAGGACTTAACAATCAGCTCCAGCATTTT. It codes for CAGGLNNQLQHF.

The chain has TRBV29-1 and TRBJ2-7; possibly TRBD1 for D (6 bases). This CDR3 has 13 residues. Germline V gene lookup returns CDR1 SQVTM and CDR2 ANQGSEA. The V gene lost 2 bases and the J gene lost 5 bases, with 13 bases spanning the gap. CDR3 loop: CSVETGQYDEQYF. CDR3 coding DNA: TGCAGCGTTGAAACGGGACAATACGACGAGCAGTACTTC.

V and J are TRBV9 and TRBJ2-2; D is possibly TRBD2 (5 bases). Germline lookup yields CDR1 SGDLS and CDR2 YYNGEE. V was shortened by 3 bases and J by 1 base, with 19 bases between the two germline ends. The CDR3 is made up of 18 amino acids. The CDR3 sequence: CASSASGWATMNTGELFF. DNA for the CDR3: TGTGCCAGCAGCGCCTCGGGGTGGGCTACTATGAACACCGGGGAGCTGTTTTTT.

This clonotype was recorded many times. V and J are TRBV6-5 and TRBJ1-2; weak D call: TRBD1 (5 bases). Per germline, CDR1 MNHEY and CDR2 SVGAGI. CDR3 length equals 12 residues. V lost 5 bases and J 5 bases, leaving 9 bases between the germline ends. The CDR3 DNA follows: TGTGCCAGCAGTGGGGCAGGGTATGGCTACACCTTC. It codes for CASSGAGYGYTF.

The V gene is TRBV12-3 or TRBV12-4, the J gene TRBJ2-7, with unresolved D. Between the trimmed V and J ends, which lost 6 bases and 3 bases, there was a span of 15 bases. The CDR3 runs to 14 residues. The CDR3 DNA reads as TGTGCCAGCAGCCCGACCCAAGTCGACTACGAGCAGTACTTC. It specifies CASSPTQVDYEQYF.

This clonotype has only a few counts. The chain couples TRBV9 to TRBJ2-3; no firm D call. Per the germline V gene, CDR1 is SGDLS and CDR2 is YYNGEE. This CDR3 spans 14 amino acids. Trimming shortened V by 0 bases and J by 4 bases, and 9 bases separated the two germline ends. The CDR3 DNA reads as TGTGCCAGCAGCGTAGGTTTTAGCCCAGATACGCAGTATTTT. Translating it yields CASSVGFSPDTQYF. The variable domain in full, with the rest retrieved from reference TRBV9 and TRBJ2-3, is DSGVTQTPKHLITATGQRVTLRCSPRSGDLSVYWYQQSLDQGLQFLIQYYNGEERAKGNILERFSAQQFPDLHSELNLSSLELGDSALYFCASSVGFSPDTQYFGPGTRLTVL.